The sequence of this T cell receptor beta chain was determined in a study of T cell responses to AZD1222 COVID-19 vaccine. Overall study: Whether given at about 4 or about 12 weeks, second doses were pooled.

A remark on this clone: The antigen remains unidentified.

Study-wide findings and caveats: The breadth and depth of Spike-specific TCRs increased once two AZD1222 doses had been given. Within unmutated variant regions lay the reported targets of nearly half of spike-specific TCRs.

The table came from immunoSEQ multiplex PCR; TCRdb's copy has only in-frame clones and leaves some out. Of some 83,000 clones detected, more than 70% appear once; the ten largest clones hold about 8.7%. The V gene's germline CDR1 is KGHSH and CDR2 LQKENI. V gave up 3 bases and J gave up 11 bases, with 16 bases separating them. The CDR3 is 14 residues long. The sample in question was peripheral blood, obtained on day 0 of AZD1222 vaccination. This receptor was identified in an adult in good health. The chain joins TRBV18 to TRBJ2-2; D gene uncertain. The CDR3 DNA follows: TGTGCCAGCTCACCTTCCGGGTGGTACCGAGAGCTGTTTTTT. Encoded protein: CASSPSGWYRELFF.